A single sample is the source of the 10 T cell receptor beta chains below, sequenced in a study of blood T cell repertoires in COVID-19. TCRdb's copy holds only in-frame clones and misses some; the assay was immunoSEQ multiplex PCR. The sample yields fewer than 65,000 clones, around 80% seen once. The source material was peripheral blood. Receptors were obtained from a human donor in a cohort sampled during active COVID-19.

The CDR3 DNA reads TGCGCCAGCAGCCAATTGGGAGGGTACGGGTCTGGGGCCAACGTCCTGACTTTC. Amino acids: CASSQLGGYGSGANVLTF. The chain joins TRBV4-3 to TRBJ2-6; TRBD2 matches 7 bases. This CDR3 region has 18 residues. Germline CDR1 and CDR2: LGHNA and YSLEER. J lost 1 base, V lost 2 bases, and 8 bases had no gene match.

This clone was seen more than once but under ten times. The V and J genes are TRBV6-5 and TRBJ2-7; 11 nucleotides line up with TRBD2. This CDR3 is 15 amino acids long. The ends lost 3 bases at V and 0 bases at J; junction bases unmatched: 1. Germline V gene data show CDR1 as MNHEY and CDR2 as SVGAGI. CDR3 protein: CASSYTSGSSYEQYF. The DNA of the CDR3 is TGTGCCAGCAGTTATACTAGCGGGAGCTCCTACGAGCAGTACTTC.

The CDR3 sequence is CASSQDLGTASNQPQHF. The CDR3 coding sequence is TGCGCCAGCAGCCAAGATCTGGGGACAGCAAGCAATCAGCCCCAGCATTTT. This rearrangement joins TRBV4-3 to TRBJ1-5, with TRBD1 identical over 7 bases. This CDR3 is built from 17 residues. The ends lost 0 bases at V and 1 base at J; junction bases unmatched: 6. Germline values: CDR1 LGHNA, CDR2 YSLEER.

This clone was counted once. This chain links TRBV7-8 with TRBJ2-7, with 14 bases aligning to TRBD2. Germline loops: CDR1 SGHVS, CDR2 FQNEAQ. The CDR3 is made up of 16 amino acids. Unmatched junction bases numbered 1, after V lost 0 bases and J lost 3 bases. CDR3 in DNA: TGTGCCAGCAGCTTAGCAGGGACTAGCGGGAGCTACGAGCAGTACTTC. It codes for CASSLAGTSGSYEQYF.

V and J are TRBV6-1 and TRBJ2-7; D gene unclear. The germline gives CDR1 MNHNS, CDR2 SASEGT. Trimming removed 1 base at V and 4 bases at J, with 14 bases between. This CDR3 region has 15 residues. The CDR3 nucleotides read TGTGCCAGCAGTGAAGGGCCACCCCTCTTATACGAGCAGTACTTC. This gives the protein CASSEGPPLLYEQYF.

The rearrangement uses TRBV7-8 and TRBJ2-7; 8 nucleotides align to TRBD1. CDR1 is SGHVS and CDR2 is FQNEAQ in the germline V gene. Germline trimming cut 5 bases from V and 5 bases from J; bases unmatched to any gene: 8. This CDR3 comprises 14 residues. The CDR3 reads CASSQDRGRDEQYF. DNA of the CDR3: TGTGCCAGCAGCCAAGACAGGGGACGCGACGAGCAGTACTTC.

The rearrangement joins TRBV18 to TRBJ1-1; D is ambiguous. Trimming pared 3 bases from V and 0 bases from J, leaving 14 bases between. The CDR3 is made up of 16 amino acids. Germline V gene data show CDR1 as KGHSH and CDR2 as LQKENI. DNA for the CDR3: TGTGCCAGCTCACCTCCGACGGGAGATCTGAACACTGAAGCTTTCTTT. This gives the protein CASSPPTGDLNTEAFF.

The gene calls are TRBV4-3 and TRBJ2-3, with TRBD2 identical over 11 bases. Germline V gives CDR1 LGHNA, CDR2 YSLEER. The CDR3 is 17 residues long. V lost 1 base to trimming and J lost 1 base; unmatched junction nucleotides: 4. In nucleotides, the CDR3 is TGCGCCAGCAGCCAAGCTGGGACTAGCGGAGGCACAGATACGCAGTATTTT. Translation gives CASSQAGTSGGTDTQYF.

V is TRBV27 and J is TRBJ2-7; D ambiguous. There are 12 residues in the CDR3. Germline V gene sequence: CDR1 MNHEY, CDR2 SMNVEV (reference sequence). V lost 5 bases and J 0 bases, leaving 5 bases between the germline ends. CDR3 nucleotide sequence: TGTGCCAGCAGTACCAGCTCCTACGAGCAGTACTTC. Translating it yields CASSTSSYEQYF.

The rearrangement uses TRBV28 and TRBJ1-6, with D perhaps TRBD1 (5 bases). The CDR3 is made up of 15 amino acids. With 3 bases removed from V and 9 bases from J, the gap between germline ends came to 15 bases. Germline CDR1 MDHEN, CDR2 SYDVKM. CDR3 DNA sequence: TGTGCCAGCAGTTTTCTGGCAGGGTCCATTTCACCCCTCCACTTT. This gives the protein CASSFLAGSISPLHF.